Given below is one T cell receptor beta chain in context. The antigen it binds to is not known. No qualities accompany the bases; no much larger clone lies one base away. The protocol used for the library was 5' RACE. Sequencing was carried out with an Illumina HiSeq 2000. A universal primer binding site was added through template switching, and the final cDNA carried a unique molecular identifier so that TCR cDNA molecules could be counted accurately. Specific primers in the conserved constant-segment region were used to synthesize first-strand cDNA for TCR alpha and beta chains. To control for contamination, every cDNA library carried two barcodes: a SMART-Mk sample barcode plus Illumina barcodes. Two successive PCR steps introduced TruSeq adapter sequences along with Illumina sample barcodes. TCR alpha and beta cDNA libraries were sequenced on the Illumina HiSeq platform with custom primers. As for the original processing: MiGEC processed the raw reads to extract unique molecular identifiers, while MiXCR was used to determine the CDR3 positions. For each individual, recombination models were inferred using an EM algorithm with the repgenHMM and IGoR tools. Shared clonotype analysis was performed with the tcR package in R, normalizing sharing by the product of cloneset sizes. Out-of-frame nonproductive sequences were analyzed to study raw recombination free of thymic and clonal selection effects. The raw public reads went through TCRdb reprocessing: fastp at Q25, MiXCR clone calling, in-frame beta chains kept. Identical CDR3 protein sequences are pooled into one entry, listed with their most common genes and DNA. It is TCRdb's table, rather than the study itself, that gives the V and J calls and clone size. The sample contains a few hundred thousand distinct CDR3 sequences, about an eighth of them found a single time. The biggest ten clones account for under 4.5% of the sample.

This entry comes from a study of identical twins (dated by TCRdb to the mid-2010s). Regarding the study in general: To test whether fetal clonotypes persist, this study deep-sequenced TCR alpha and beta repertoires from monozygotic twins, from unrelated adults of various ages, and from cord blood. To rule out contamination, replicate twin experiments were performed at different times with different library preparation protocols. Broader findings and caveats from the paper: Compared with coincidental sharing between unrelated individuals, out-of-frame TCR alpha sequences shared between twins showed an excess of sequences with low generation probability. Abundant cord blood beta clonotypes carried fewer insertions; young adult naive repertoires showed a weaker similar trend, while memory repertoires showed none. Zero-insertion analyses could be partly confounded by invariant T cells such as MAIT and iNKT, though diverse VJ usage argued against such confounding for most clonotypes. A weaker excess of twin sharing was found in beta out-of-frame sequences because the signal-to-noise ratio was lowered by fewer shared sequences. Conclusions relied on cross-sectional statistical analysis, since the same donors could not be followed over many years. In monozygotic twins, out-of-frame TCR alpha sharing was systematically underestimated by recombination models, although the models agreed with sharing between unrelated individuals.

Every donor was a healthy Caucasian. Three pairs of female monozygotic twins, all aged roughly 18 to 30 years, were included in the twin cohort. Miltenyi CD45RO+ enrichment and human naive T-cell isolation kits were used to isolate memory (CD45RO+) and naive T cells from PBMC. V is cut back by 4 bases and J by 7 bases, with 9 bases in the junction unmatched. The CDR3 runs 14 amino acids, cysteine and phenylalanine included. The DNA shown is the 42-base CDR3, in frame from base 1. From the germline V gene, CDR1 is SGHDT and CDR2 is YYEEEE. These records were also assigned to another study, of yellow fever vaccine responses in identical twins. As described in the second report: The T cell response to vaccination in identical twins was reported by the authors to appear partly convergent and partly personalized. The study precisely tracked vaccine-responding T cell clones in identical twins.

Sequenced input: memory (CD45RO+) T cells sorted from blood. What this sample's cell subset or site label stands for: CD45RO+ enriched T cells. This TCR was recovered from a woman between 18 and 29 years old in good health. The rearranged segments are TRBV5-6 and TRBJ2-7; 9 bases in the middle match TRBD1. This receptor has the CDR3 CASSPNRGQGEQYF. Here is the DNA: TGTGCCAGCAGCCCAAACAGGGGGCAGGGGGAGCAGTACTTC.